The 10 T cell receptor beta chains below were found in one sample sequenced in a study of OX40 agonist ivuxolimab in advanced cancers. Using immunoSEQ multiplex PCR, the repertoire was profiled, and TCRdb retains in-frame clones only, with some absent. Of some 140,000 clones in the sample, 90% were seen once. Sequenced material: CD4+ or CD8+ T cells sorted from blood, taken in a trial of the OX40 agonist ivuxolimab. The receptors stem from an adult with an advanced solid tumor such as melanoma, head and neck, liver or kidney cancer.

CDR3: CASSYRGNGYTF. The CDR3 bases are TGTGCCAGCAGTTACCGCGGGAATGGCTACACCTTC. V and J are TRBV6-5 and TRBJ1-2; D gene unclear. In germline, CDR1 is MNHEY, CDR2 SVGAGI. Trimming removed 2 bases from V and 6 bases from J, with 7 bases in between. The CDR3 length is 12 residues.

This rearrangement joins TRBV2 to TRBJ2-3; no clear D gene. V lost 3 bases and J lost 2, with 9 bases in between. This CDR3 contains 14 residues. From germline, CDR1 is SNHLY and CDR2 FYNNEI. CDR3 nucleotide sequence: TGTGCCAGCAGTGACGGCGACGTCACAGATACGCAGTATTTT. It codes for CASSDGDVTDTQYF.

V gene TRBV6-5 combines with J gene TRBJ1-3; 10 bases map to TRBD1. The germline gives CDR1 MNHEY, CDR2 SVGAGI. The junction had 4 bases not matched to a gene; V was cut back by 3 bases and J by 2 bases. The CDR3 length is 16 residues. This chain's CDR3 is CASSYSGTGAGNTIYF. For the CDR3, the DNA is TGTGCCAGCAGTTATTCGGGGACAGGGGCTGGAAACACCATATATTTT.

The chain employs TRBV5-1 and TRBJ2-3; D might be TRBD2 (6 bases). The CDR3 length is 14 residues. Trimming pared 6 bases from V and 2 bases from J, leaving 13 bases between. CDR1 and CDR2 from the germline V gene are SGHRS and YFSETQ. DNA for the CDR3: TGCGCCAGCAAGGGAGGCGAGAACACAGATACGCAGTATTTT. It is translated as CASKGGENTDTQYF. Full variable domain (rest looked up from reference TRBV5-1 and TRBJ2-3): KAGVTQTPRYLIKTRGQQVTLSCSPISGHRSVSWYQQTPGQGLQFLFEYFSETQRNKGNFPGRFSGRQFSNSRSEMNVSTLELGDSALYLCASKGGENTDTQYFGPGTRLTVL.

The chain uses TRBV2 and TRBJ2-3, with D possibly being TRBD1 or TRBD2 (5 bases each). CDR3 length equals 15 residues. Deletions cut 6 bases from V and 4 bases from J, with 17 bases between. Germline CDR1 is SNHLY and CDR2 is FYNNEI. CDR3 in amino acids: CASRRDPLGPDTQYF. The CDR3 nucleotides are TGTGCCAGCAGGAGGGACCCTCTCGGGCCAGATACGCAGTATTTT.

The CDR3 loop is CASSPGGAPGETQYF. CDR3 DNA: TGTGCCAGCAGCCCCGGTGGCGCACCGGGGGAGACCCAGTACTTC. The genes are TRBV14 and TRBJ2-5; tentatively, D is TRBD2 (5 bases). In germline, CDR1 is SGHDN, CDR2 FVKESK. V was clipped by 4 bases and J by 5 bases, with 17 bases between them. The CDR3 has 15 residues.

This chain uses TRBV7-9 with TRBJ2-1; 7 nucleotides line up with TRBD2. This CDR3 contains 15 residues. J lost 4 bases, V lost 5 bases, and 8 bases had no gene match. Per the germline V gene, CDR1 is SEHNR and CDR2 is FQNEAQ (reference sequence). Here the CDR3 DNA reads TGTGCCAGCAGCCCGGGGAGGGAGCGATACAATGAGCAGTTCTTC. Protein sequence: CASSPGRERYNEQFF.

This chain connects TRBV7-9 to TRBJ1-1; D call uncertain. Trimming took 2 bases from V and 8 from J, leaving 6 bases between them. This CDR3 comprises 11 residues. Germline V gene data show CDR1 as SEHNR and CDR2 as FQNEAQ (reference sequence). CDR3 nucleotides: TGTGCCAGCAGCTTACAGGTCGAAGCTTTCTTT. It translates to CASSLQVEAFF.

This chain connects TRBV7-2 to TRBJ2-7; D may match TRBD1 or TRBD2 (5 bases each). This CDR3 is built from 14 residues. Germline CDR1 and CDR2: SGHTA and FQGNSA. V was cut by 1 base and J by 3 bases, with 10 bases left in between. The CDR3 is CASSLGGFFYEQYF. The CDR3, as DNA: TGTGCCAGCAGCTTAGGGGGGTTTTTCTACGAGCAGTACTTC.

This chain joins TRBV19 and TRBJ1-1, with 11 bases that match TRBD1. Germline lookup yields CDR1 LNHDA and CDR2 SQIVND (reference sequence). The ends lost 7 bases at V and 4 bases at J; junction bases unmatched: 14. The CDR3 contains 17 residues. The CDR3 DNA sequence: TGTGCCAGTAAAGGAGGGTATGGGGACAGGGGGAGCACTGAAGCTTTCTTT. Protein: CASKGGYGDRGSTEAFF.